These T cell receptor beta chains were read from a single sample in a study of blood T cell repertoires in COVID-19. TCRdb keeps only in-frame clones here, not all; method: immunoSEQ multiplex PCR. The sample lists about 160,000 clones; roughly 93% were seen once. Sequencing was carried out using peripheral blood. All receptors derive from a man younger than 35 with acute or convalescent COVID-19. CDR3s include the opening cysteine and the closing phenylalanine or tryptophan. Each record gives: clone size, D gene, V gene, J gene, CDR3 protein, CDR3 DNA. D genes are given only for firm matches. Clone size is not always given. Where it is, it says once, few, many or a class for expanded clones.

NA	TRBD1	TRBV19	TRBJ1-5	CASSILGQGMDQPQHF	TGTGCCAGTAGTATCTTAGGACAGGGCATGGATCAGCCCCAGCATTTT
NA	TRBD1	TRBV7-6	TRBJ1-5	CATAGGIDQPQHF	TGTGCCACGGCAGGGGGTATCGATCAGCCCCAGCATTTT
NA	TRBD1	TRBV19	TRBJ1-2	CASSAPTGSYGYTF	TGTGCCAGTAGTGCACCGACAGGGTCCTATGGCTACACCTTC
NA	NA	TRBV11-2	TRBJ2-7	CASSLELGVRGYEQYF	TGTGCCAGCAGCTTAGAATTGGGTGTACGCGGATACGAGCAGTACTTC
few	NA	TRBV4-1	TRBJ2-7	CASSEEPLTVSYEQYF	TGCGCCAGCAGCGAAGAGCCCCTGACAGTATCCTACGAGCAGTACTTC
once	NA	TRBV6-5	TRBJ1-6	CASTLTGDNSPLHF	TGTGCCAGCACCTTGACAGGTGATAATTCACCCCTCCACTTT
NA	NA	TRBV4-2	TRBJ2-2	CASSQIGPTGELFF	TGTGCCAGCAGCCAAATTGGGCCCACCGGGGAGCTGTTTTTT
NA	TRBD1	TRBV29-1	TRBJ2-3	CSLDRGQDTQYF	TGCAGCCTAGACAGGGGGCAAGATACGCAGTATTTT
NA	TRBD1	TRBV7-9	TRBJ1-1	CASSLVSSGGTEAFF	TGTGCCAGCAGCTTAGTATCGTCAGGGGGCACTGAAGCTTTCTTT
NA	NA	TRBV3-1/TRBV3-2	TRBJ2-3	CASSQGLSDTDTQYF	TGTGCCAGCAGCCAGGGACTTTCTGACACAGATACGCAGTATTTT
NA	TRBD2	TRBV5-1	TRBJ2-7	CASSLGGSVSHEQYF	TGCGCCAGCAGCTTGGGCGGGAGCGTTTCCCACGAGCAGTACTTC
NA	NA	TRBV5-4	TRBJ1-5	CASSLESGQPQHF	TGTGCCAGCAGCTTGGAATCGGGACAGCCCCAGCATTTT
NA	NA	TRBV13	TRBJ2-3	CASSFGGSTDTQYF	TGTGCCAGCAGCTTCGGGGGAAGCACAGATACGCAGTATTTT
NA	NA	TRBV6-6	TRBJ1-5	CASSPDNMSNQPQHF	TGTGCCAGCAGCCCTGACAATATGAGCAATCAGCCCCAGCATTTT
NA	NA	TRBV6-6	TRBJ2-7	CASRAWTTGSDEQYF	TGTGCCAGCAGGGCCTGGACCACGGGGTCCGACGAGCAGTACTTC
NA	NA	TRBV5-6	TRBJ1-3	CASSPEMGDNSGNTIYF	TGTGCCAGCAGCCCGGAGATGGGGGACAACTCTGGAAACACCATATATTTT
NA	NA	TRBV2	TRBJ1-3	CASSESPTSSSGPGNTIYF	TGTGCCAGCAGTGAAAGCCCCACATCCTCTTCAGGGCCCGGAAACACCATATATTTT
NA	NA	TRBV19	TRBJ2-7	CASSDLNSYEQYF	TGTGCCAGTAGCGACTTAAATAGCTACGAGCAGTACTTC
NA	TRBD1	TRBV14	TRBJ2-7	CASSQAQGAPYEQYF	TGTGCCAGCAGCCAAGCACAGGGGGCCCCCTACGAGCAGTACTTC
few	NA	TRBV30	TRBJ1-2	CAWSHWRAGDYNYGYTF	TGTGCCTGGAGCCACTGGAGGGCAGGTGATTATAACTATGGCTACACCTTC
NA	NA	TRBV6-1	TRBJ2-7	CASSEARQSYEQYF	TGTGCCAGCAGTGAAGCGCGTCAATCTTACGAGCAGTACTTC
once	TRBD1	TRBV19	TRBJ2-5	CASSDRGRETQYF	TGTGCCAGTAGTGACAGGGGAAGGGAGACCCAGTACTTC
NA	TRBD1	TRBV23-1	TRBJ1-1	CASSQSQGVEAFF	TGCGCCAGCAGTCAATCTCAGGGGGTTGAAGCTTTCTTT
NA	NA	TRBV27	TRBJ2-2	CASGGQMDTGELFF	TGTGCCAGCGGCGGACAAATGGACACCGGGGAGCTGTTTTTT
NA	NA	TRBV20-1	TRBJ2-1	CSASDYINSGRYNEQFF	TGCAGTGCTAGTGATTACATAAATAGCGGACGATACAATGAGCAGTTCTTC
NA	TRBD2	TRBV28	TRBJ2-7	CASSRRLAGVLDEQYF	TGTGCCAGCAGCCGGAGACTAGCGGGAGTTTTGGACGAGCAGTACTTC
NA	TRBD1	TRBV19	TRBJ1-5	CANPDRGNQPQHF	TGTGCCAACCCGGACAGGGGCAATCAGCCCCAGCATTTT
NA	TRBD2	TRBV3-1/TRBV3-2	TRBJ2-1	CASSLGTSIEQFF	TGTGCCAGCAGCCTCGGGACTAGCATCGAGCAGTTCTTC
NA	NA	TRBV7-6	TRBJ1-6	CASTEGGGNSYNSPLHF	TGTGCCAGCACCGAGGGCGGGGGAAACTCCTATAATTCACCCCTCCACTTT
NA	TRBD2	TRBV3-1/TRBV3-2	TRBJ2-3	CASSLLGGGAPDTQYF	TGTGCCAGCAGCCTCTTGGGCGGGGGGGCGCCGGATACGCAGTATTTT
NA	NA	TRBV7-8	TRBJ2-3	CASSRSGSFTDTQYF	TGTGCCAGCAGCCGTTCCGGGTCCTTCACAGATACGCAGTATTTT
NA	TRBD2	TRBV15	TRBJ2-3	CATSRDRASGSDTQYF	TGTGCCACCAGCAGAGATCGGGCTAGCGGGAGTGATACGCAGTATTTT
NA	TRBD1	TRBV12-5	TRBJ1-2	CASGLTPGQNYGYTF	TGTGCTAGTGGTTTGACCCCGGGACAGAACTATGGCTACACCTTC
NA	TRBD2	TRBV6-5	TRBJ2-1	CASCNFNGGGYNEQFF	TGTGCCAGCTGTAACTTTAATGGCGGGGGGTACAATGAGCAGTTCTTC
NA	NA	TRBV7-9	TRBJ1-2	CASSFHLSTGTNYGYTF	TGTGCCAGCAGCTTCCACCTATCGACAGGTACTAACTATGGCTACACCTTC
NA	NA	TRBV27	TRBJ1-5	CASSFGRVQPQHF	TGTGCCAGCAGTTTTGGCAGGGTCCAGCCCCAGCATTTT
NA	NA	TRBV7-9	TRBJ1-5	CASSFEGTTNQPQHF	TGTGCCAGCAGCTTTGAGGGGACTACCAATCAGCCCCAGCATTTT
NA	NA	TRBV19	TRBJ1-6	CASSIHRSSYNSPLHF	TGTGCCAGTAGTATCCACCGGAGCTCCTATAATTCACCCCTCCACTTT
NA	TRBD1	TRBV9	TRBJ1-4	CASSALGQGGEKLFF	TGTGCCAGCAGCGCACTGGGACAGGGGGGCGAAAAACTGTTTTTT
NA	NA	TRBV4-2	TRBJ1-2	CASSQEPGTPGYGYTF	TGTGCCAGCAGCCAAGAGCCCGGGACACCCGGCTATGGCTACACCTTC
NA	NA	TRBV4-1	TRBJ2-3	CASSSAERTDTQYF	TGCGCCAGCAGCTCTGCGGAACGCACAGATACGCAGTATTTT
NA	NA	TRBV19	TRBJ1-5	CASSISGQTPNQPQHF	TGTGCCAGTAGTATCTCAGGACAGACCCCTAATCAGCCCCAGCATTTT
NA	TRBD1	TRBV5-4	TRBJ2-1	CASSPGQGASEQFF	TGTGCCAGCAGCCCGGGACAGGGGGCGTCCGAGCAGTTCTTC
NA	TRBD1	TRBV18	TRBJ1-6	CASSPLGTGDSPLHF	TGTGCCAGCTCACCTCTCGGGACAGGGGATTCACCCCTCCACTTT
NA	NA	TRBV7-9	TRBJ1-1	CASSLTGNTEAFF	TGTGCCAGCAGCTTGACGGGGAACACTGAAGCTTTCTTT
NA	NA	TRBV7-9	TRBJ1-1	CASSSREDTEAFF	TGTGCCAGCAGCTCTAGGGAGGACACTGAAGCTTTCTTT
NA	TRBD1	TRBV5-1	TRBJ2-7	CASSTGQGALYEQYF	TGCGCCAGCAGCACGGGACAGGGGGCATTATACGAGCAGTACTTC
once	TRBD1	TRBV2	TRBJ2-2	CASSAGQGVFDTGELFF	TGTGCCAGCAGTGCTGGTCAGGGGGTTTTTGACACCGGGGAGCTGTTTTTT
many	NA	TRBV7-9	TRBJ1-1	CASSLVSGVGTEAFF	TGTGCCAGCAGCTTAGTGTCAGGGGTGGGCACTGAAGCTTTCTTT
once	NA	TRBV5-5	TRBJ1-1	CASSFRRGAGTEAFF	TGTGCCAGCAGCTTTCGGAGGGGTGCTGGCACTGAAGCTTTCTTT
NA	TRBD1	TRBV6-5	TRBJ2-1	CASSYGTGVYNEQFF	TGTGCCAGCAGTTACGGGACAGGGGTATACAATGAGCAGTTCTTC
NA	NA	TRBV6-2/TRBV6-3	TRBJ1-1	CASSYRLLRDTEAFF	TGTGCCAGCAGTTACCGGTTGCTGAGGGACACTGAAGCTTTCTTT
NA	TRBD1	TRBV19	TRBJ1-1	CASSRDRLNTEAFF	TGTGCCAGTAGTAGGGACAGGCTGAACACTGAAGCTTTCTTT
NA	TRBD1	TRBV19	TRBJ1-4	CASSAPGQGAFFLSATNEKLFF	TGTGCCAGTAGCGCGCCGGGACAGGGGGCGTTTTTTCTGAGTGCAACTAATGAAAAACTGTTTTTT
NA	TRBD2	TRBV30	TRBJ2-3	CAWSGAGDTQYF	TGTGCCTGGAGTGGAGCGGGGGATACGCAGTATTTT
NA	TRBD2	TRBV9	TRBJ2-4	CASSVGLSGVAKNIQYF	TGTGCCAGCAGCGTAGGCCTTAGCGGGGTAGCCAAAAACATTCAGTACTTC
NA	NA	TRBV14	TRBJ1-3	CASSQERWGSSGNTIYF	TGTGCCAGCAGCCAAGAAAGGTGGGGCAGCTCTGGAAACACCATATATTTT